The present T cell receptor (beta chain) was sequenced within a study of technical replicates of blood from a handful of donors. The repertoire was sequenced with immunoSEQ multiplex PCR; TCRdb's copy has only in-frame clones and lacks some. The table has 10,000 to 15,000 clones, approximately 93% seen once. The CDR3 is made up of 15 amino acids. Per germline, CDR1 SEHNR and CDR2 FQNEAQ (reference sequence). Trimming cost V 4 bases and J 5 bases; bases outside gene matches: 11. This TCR was sampled from a human donor in good health. The chain is built from TRBV7-9 and TRBJ2-7; 7 bases match TRBD1. The sample taken for sequencing was PBMCs. Here the CDR3 DNA reads TGTGCCAGCAGCTCTTCGACAGGGATGGGCGACGAGCAGTACTTC. Translating gives CASSSSTGMGDEQYF.